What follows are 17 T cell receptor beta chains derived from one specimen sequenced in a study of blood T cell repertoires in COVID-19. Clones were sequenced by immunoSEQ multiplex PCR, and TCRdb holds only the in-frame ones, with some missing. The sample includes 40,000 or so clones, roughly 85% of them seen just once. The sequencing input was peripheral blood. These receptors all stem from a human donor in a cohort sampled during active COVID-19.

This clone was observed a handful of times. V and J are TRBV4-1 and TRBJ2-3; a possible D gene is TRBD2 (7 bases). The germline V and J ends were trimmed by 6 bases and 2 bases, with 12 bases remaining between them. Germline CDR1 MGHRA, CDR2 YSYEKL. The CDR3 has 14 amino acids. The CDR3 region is CASRGGQPTDTQYF. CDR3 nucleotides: TGCGCCAGCAGGGGGGGGCAACCCACAGATACGCAGTATTTT.

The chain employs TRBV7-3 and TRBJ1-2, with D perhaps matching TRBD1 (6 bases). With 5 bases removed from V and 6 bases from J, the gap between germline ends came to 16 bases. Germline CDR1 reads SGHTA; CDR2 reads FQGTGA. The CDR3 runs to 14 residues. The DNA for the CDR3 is TGTGCCAGCAGCCGGGGGGCTGGGATCGATGGCTACACCTTC. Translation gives CASSRGAGIDGYTF.

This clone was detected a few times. Here the CDR3 reads CASREGPAKNIQYF. The CDR3 DNA is TGTGCCAGCAGAGAGGGTCCGGCCAAAAACATTCAGTACTTC. The chain employs TRBV6-5 and TRBJ2-4; a possible D gene is TRBD2 (5 bases). Germline CDR1 reads MNHEY; CDR2 reads SVGAGI. The V gene lost 6 bases and the J gene lost 1 base, with 10 bases spanning the gap. The CDR3 is 14 residues long.

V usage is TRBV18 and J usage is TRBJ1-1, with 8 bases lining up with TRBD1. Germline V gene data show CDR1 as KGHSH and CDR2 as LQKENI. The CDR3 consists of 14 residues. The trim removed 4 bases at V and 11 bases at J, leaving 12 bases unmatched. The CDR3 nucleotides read TGTGCCAGCTCACGAGCTACAGGGGGAGAAAACGCTTTCTTT. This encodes CASSRATGGENAFF.

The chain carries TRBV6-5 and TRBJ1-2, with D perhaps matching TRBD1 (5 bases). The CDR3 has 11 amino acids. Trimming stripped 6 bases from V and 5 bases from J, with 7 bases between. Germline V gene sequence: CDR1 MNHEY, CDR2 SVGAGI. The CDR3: CASSAGYGYTF. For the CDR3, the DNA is TGTGCCAGCAGCGCAGGGTATGGCTACACCTTC.

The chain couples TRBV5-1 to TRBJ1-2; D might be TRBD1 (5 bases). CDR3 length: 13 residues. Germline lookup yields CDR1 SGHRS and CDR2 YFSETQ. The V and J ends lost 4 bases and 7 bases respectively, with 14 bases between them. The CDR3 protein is CASSVAGSTGYTF. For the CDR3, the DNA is TGCGCCAGCAGCGTCGCAGGGTCAACTGGCTACACCTTC.

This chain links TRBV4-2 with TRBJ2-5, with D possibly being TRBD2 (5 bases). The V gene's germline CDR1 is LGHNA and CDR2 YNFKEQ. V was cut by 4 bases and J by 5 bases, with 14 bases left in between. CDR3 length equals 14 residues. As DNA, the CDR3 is TGTGCCAGCAGCCCAAGCGGCAGTAAGGAGACCCAGTACTTC. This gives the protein CASSPSGSKETQYF.

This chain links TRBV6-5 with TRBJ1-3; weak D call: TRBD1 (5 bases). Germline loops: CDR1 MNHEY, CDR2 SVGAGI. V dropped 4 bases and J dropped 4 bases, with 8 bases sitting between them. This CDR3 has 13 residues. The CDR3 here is CASSSGGGNTIYF. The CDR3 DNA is TGTGCCAGCAGTTCTGGGGGGGGAAACACCATATATTTT.

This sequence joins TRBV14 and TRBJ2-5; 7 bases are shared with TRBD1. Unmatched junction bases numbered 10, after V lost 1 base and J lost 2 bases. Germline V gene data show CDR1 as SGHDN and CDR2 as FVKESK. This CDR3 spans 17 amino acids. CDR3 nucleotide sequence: TGTGCCAGCAGCCAAGGTGACAGGGCGGTGAGACAAGAGACCCAGTACTTC. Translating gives CASSQGDRAVRQETQYF.

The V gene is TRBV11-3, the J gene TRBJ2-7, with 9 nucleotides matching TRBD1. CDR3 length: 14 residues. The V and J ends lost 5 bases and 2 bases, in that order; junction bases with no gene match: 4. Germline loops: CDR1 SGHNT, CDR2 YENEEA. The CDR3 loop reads CASSRGTGPYEQYF. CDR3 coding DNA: TGTGCCAGCAGCCGGGGGACAGGGCCCTACGAGCAGTACTTC.

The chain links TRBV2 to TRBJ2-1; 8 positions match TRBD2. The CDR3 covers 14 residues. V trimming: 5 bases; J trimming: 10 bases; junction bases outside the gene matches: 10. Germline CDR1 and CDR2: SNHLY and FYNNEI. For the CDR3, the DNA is TGTGCCAGCAGTTATCATAAAGGACTAGCCGAGCAGTTCTTC. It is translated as CASSYHKGLAEQFF.

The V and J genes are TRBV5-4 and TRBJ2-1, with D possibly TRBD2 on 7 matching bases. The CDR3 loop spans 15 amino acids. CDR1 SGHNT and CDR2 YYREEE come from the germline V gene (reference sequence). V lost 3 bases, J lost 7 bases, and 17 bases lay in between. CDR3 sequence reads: CASSSGGLQGNEQFF. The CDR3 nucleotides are TGTGCCAGCAGCTCCGGGGGACTACAGGGTAATGAGCAGTTCTTC.

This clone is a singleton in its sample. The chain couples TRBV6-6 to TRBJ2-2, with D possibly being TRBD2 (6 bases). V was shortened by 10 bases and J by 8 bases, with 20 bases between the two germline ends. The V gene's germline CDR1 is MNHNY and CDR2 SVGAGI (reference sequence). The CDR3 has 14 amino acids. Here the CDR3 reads CATGGERVSGELFF. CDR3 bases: TGTGCCACCGGCGGTGAGCGGGTTTCAGGGGAGCTGTTTTTT.

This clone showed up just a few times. The DNA of the CDR3 is TGTGCCAGCAGCCCCGGGACAGCCCTAAAAGAGACCCAGTACTTC. The encoded protein is CASSPGTALKETQYF. The chain links TRBV14 to TRBJ2-5; 7 bases match TRBD1. The CDR3 is made up of 15 amino acids. CDR1 and CDR2 from the germline V gene are SGHDN and FVKESK. The ends lost 4 bases at V and 3 bases at J; junction bases unmatched: 8.

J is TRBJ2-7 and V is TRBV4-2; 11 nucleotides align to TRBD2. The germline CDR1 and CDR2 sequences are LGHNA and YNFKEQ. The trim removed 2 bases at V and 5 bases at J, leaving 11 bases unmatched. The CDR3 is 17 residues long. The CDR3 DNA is TGTGCCAGCAGCCAACTCGGACTAGCGGGTCAGAAACACGAGCAGTACTTC. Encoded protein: CASSQLGLAGQKHEQYF.

The CDR3 here is CATSKRGSPLHF. Here the CDR3 DNA reads TGTGCCACCAGCAAACGCGGTTCACCCCTCCACTTT. The V and J genes are TRBV15 and TRBJ1-6; no firm D call. The V gene lost 4 bases and the J gene lost 9 bases, with 7 bases spanning the gap. CDR3 size: 12 residues. Germline loops: CDR1 LNHNV, CDR2 YYDKDF (reference sequence). The complete variable domain, with remaining parts taken from reference TRBV15 and TRBJ1-6, reads DAMVIQNPRYQVTQFGKPVTLSCSQTLNHNVMYWYQQKSSQAPKLLFHYYDKDFNNEADTPDNFQSRRPNTSFCFLDIRSPGLGDTAMYLCATSKRGSPLHFGNGTRLTVT.

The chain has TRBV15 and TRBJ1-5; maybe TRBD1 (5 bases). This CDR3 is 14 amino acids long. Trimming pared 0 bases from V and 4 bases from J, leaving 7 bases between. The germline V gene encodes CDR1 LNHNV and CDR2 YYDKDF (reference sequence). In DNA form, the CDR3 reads TGTGCCACCAGCAGAGACCCAGGGAATCAGCCCCAGCATTTT. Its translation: CATSRDPGNQPQHF.